The entry that follows covers one T cell receptor beta chain sequence. The CDR3 sequence is 14 residues long. Looked up from germline, CDR1 is SGHRS and CDR2 is YFSETQ. The data stem from a study of T cells expressing NK-cell markers. Following a re-call of the 5' RACE reads, TCRdb has one entry per CDR3 protein and lacks DNA. Its table lists approximately 15,000 distinct CDR3 sequences. Input material: blood T cells: a sorted CD56 or NKG2C T cell subset, CD4+ or CD8+ T cells, or bulk PBMC T cells (not recorded which). This sequence joins TRBV5-1 and TRBJ1-4; TCRdb reports TRBD1, a call that lacks DNA to check it against. The source of this sequence is a man aged 18-75 years in good health. The CDR3 sequence is CASSGDRVGEKLFF.